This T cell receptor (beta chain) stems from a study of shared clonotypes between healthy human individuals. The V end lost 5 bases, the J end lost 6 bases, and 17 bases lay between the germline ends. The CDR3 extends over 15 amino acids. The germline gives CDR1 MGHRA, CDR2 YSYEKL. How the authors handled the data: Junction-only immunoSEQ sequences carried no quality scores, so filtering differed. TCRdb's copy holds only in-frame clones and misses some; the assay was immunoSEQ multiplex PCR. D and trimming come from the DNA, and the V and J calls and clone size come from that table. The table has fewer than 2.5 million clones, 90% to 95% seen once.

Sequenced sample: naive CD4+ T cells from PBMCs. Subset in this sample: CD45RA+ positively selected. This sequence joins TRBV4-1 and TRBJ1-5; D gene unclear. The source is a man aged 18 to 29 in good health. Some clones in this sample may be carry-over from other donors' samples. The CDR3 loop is CASSRVSRQFQPQHF. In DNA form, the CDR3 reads TGCGCCAGCAGCAGGGTTTCCAGGCAATTTCAGCCCCAGCATTTT.